This T cell receptor beta chain was captured by sequencing in a study of T cell responses to AZD1222 COVID-19 vaccine. On the study more broadly: Pooled together were second doses at about 4 or about 12 weeks.

The CDR3 is made up of 11 amino acids. V was clipped by 5 bases and J by 7 bases, with 8 bases between them. Study-level results: Researchers took repertoire samples only after the peak T cell response had come. Of spike-specific TCRs, nearly half reportedly target regions left unmutated in variants. Vaccine-associated CD4 TCRs ranged over spike, dominating at 160-218 and 743-854.

This table comes from immunoSEQ multiplex PCR, and its TCRdb copy is limited to in-frame clones, with some not included. The repertoire includes 100,000 to 150,000 clones, around nine tenths of them detected once, and around 30% sits in the top ten. About this clone: Its antigen is not identified.

The specimen comprised peripheral blood, sampled on day 0 of AZD1222 vaccination. The V call is TRBV12-3 or TRBV12-4, the J call TRBJ1-1; possible D gene TRBD1, 5 bases. The clonotype was recovered from an adult in good health. The CDR3 here is CASSLGVEAFF. For the CDR3, the DNA is TGTGCCAGCAGTCTAGGGGTTGAAGCTTTCTTT.